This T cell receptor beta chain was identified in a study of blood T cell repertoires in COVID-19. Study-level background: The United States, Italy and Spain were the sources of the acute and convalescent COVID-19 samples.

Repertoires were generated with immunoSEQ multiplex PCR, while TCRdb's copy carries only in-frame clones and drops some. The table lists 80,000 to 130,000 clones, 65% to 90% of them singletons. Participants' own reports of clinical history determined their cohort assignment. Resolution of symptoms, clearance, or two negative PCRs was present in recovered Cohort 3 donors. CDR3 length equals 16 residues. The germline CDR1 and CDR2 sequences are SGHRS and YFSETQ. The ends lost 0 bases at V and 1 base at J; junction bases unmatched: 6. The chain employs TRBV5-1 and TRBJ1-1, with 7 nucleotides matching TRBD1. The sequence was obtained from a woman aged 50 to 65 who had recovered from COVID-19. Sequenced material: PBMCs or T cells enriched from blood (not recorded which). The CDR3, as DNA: TGCGCCAGCAGCTTGGGACAGGGTACGGGGAACACTGAAGCTTTCTTT. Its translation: CASSLGQGTGNTEAFF. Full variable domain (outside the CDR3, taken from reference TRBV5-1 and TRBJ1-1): KAGVTQTPRYLIKTRGQQVTLSCSPISGHRSVSWYQQTPGQGLQFLFEYFSETQRNKGNFPGRFSGRQFSNSRSEMNVSTLELGDSALYLCASSLGQGTGNTEAFFGQGTRLTVV.